One sample yielded the 18 T cell receptor beta chains listed below, sequenced in a study of T cell responses to AZD1222 COVID-19 vaccine. Clones were sequenced by immunoSEQ multiplex PCR, and TCRdb holds only the in-frame ones, with some missing. Here the sample spans some 140,000 clones, about 92% being singletons. This specimen was peripheral blood, taken on day 0 of AZD1222 vaccination. The receptors shown here come from an adult in good health.

The V call is TRBV19, the J call TRBJ1-1; D uncertain. The germline V gene has CDR1 LNHDA and CDR2 SQIVND (reference sequence). The CDR3 loop spans 11 amino acids. Trimming took off 1 base at V and 7 bases at J, with 4 bases between the two ends. The CDR3 spells CASSIALEAFF. The CDR3, as DNA: TGTGCCAGTAGTATAGCTCTTGAAGCTTTCTTT.

The CDR3 sequence: CASSPPSYEQYF. The CDR3 DNA is TGTGCCAGCTCACCACCGTCTTACGAGCAGTACTTC. This sequence joins TRBV18 and TRBJ2-7, with D unresolved. Germline V gene lookup returns CDR1 KGHSH and CDR2 LQKENI. There are 12 residues in the CDR3. Trimming removed 0 bases from V and 4 bases from J, with 4 bases in between.

The chain joins TRBV11-2 to TRBJ2-7; D might be TRBD2 (7 bases). The V end was cut by 0 bases, the J end by 4 bases, with 13 bases between. Germline V gives CDR1 SGHAT, CDR2 FQNNGV. The CDR3 spans 15 residues. In DNA form, the CDR3 reads TGTGCCAGCAGCTTAGATGGCAGGGGAGGGTACGAGCAGTACTTC. It specifies CASSLDGRGGYEQYF.

The V call is TRBV6-5, the J call TRBJ1-6, with D unresolved. Deletions cut 4 bases from V and 5 bases from J, with 15 bases between. The CDR3 is 16 residues long. Germline V gene lookup returns CDR1 MNHEY and CDR2 SVGAGI. The CDR3 sequence is CASSFSRAYNNSPLHF. As DNA, the CDR3 is TGTGCCAGCAGTTTTTCGCGGGCTTACAATAATTCACCCCTCCACTTT.

V is TRBV28 and J is TRBJ2-7; 10 nucleotides line up with TRBD1. Germline lookup yields CDR1 MDHEN and CDR2 SYDVKM. The CDR3 totals 16 residues. Unmatched junction bases numbered 13, after V lost 5 bases and J lost 6 bases. This CDR3 is CASSLTIPGQGIEQYF. As DNA, the CDR3 is TGTGCCAGCAGTCTAACGATTCCGGGACAGGGGATCGAGCAGTACTTC.

This clone was seen just once. This chain connects TRBV5-4 to TRBJ2-1, with D perhaps TRBD1 or TRBD2 (5 bases each). The V end was cut by 1 base, the J end by 2 bases, with 16 bases between. This CDR3 has 17 residues. CDR1 is SGHNT and CDR2 is YYREEE in the germline V gene (reference sequence). The CDR3 nucleotides are TGTGCCAGCAGCTTGACTGGCGGGTTAGGGGCCTACAATGAGCAGTTCTTC. Its translation is CASSLTGGLGAYNEQFF.

The chain couples TRBV24-1 to TRBJ2-5; 8 bases match TRBD2. CDR1 and CDR2 from the germline V gene are KGHDR and SFDVKD. CDR3 length: 16 residues. V trimming: 3 bases; J trimming: 1 base; junction bases outside the gene matches: 6. CDR3 coding DNA: TGTGCCACCAGTGATCCGGGGGGGGGTACCCAAGAGACCCAGTACTTC. Protein: CATSDPGGGTQETQYF.

Turning to this clone: Compared with germline, one end of the junction differs, possibly owing to a read error. The V gene is TRBV5-4, the J gene TRBJ2-7; 7 bases align to TRBD2. From germline, CDR1 is SGHNT and CDR2 YYREEE (reference sequence). The CDR3 consists of 16 residues. The CDR3 loop reads CASSFGGRASYNEQYF. For the CDR3, the DNA is TGTGCAAGCAGCTTTGGAGGGAGGGCCTCGTATAACGAGCAGTACTTC.

The table lists this clone with a count of one. V gene TRBV12-3 or TRBV12-4 combines with J gene TRBJ1-4; weak D call: TRBD1 (5 bases). Deletions cut 3 bases from V and 13 bases from J, with 12 bases between. This CDR3 region has 12 residues. The CDR3 protein is CASSFGGESLFF. The CDR3 DNA is TGTGCCAGCAGTTTCGGAGGGGAGTCACTGTTTTTT.

This chain uses TRBV5-1 with TRBJ2-2; 8 bases fit TRBD1. The junction had 10 bases not matched to a gene; V was cut back by 4 bases and J by 5 bases. Per germline, CDR1 SGHRS and CDR2 YFSETQ. The CDR3 covers 16 residues. The CDR3 nucleotides are TGCGCCAGCAGCCGATGGACAGGGCGAGGGACCGGGGAGCTGTTTTTT. It codes for CASSRWTGRGTGELFF.

V is TRBV5-1 and J is TRBJ2-7; D possibly corresponds to TRBD1 (5 bases). CDR3 size: 15 residues. Trimming took 0 bases from V and 4 from J, leaving 14 bases between them. CDR1 SGHRS and CDR2 YFSETQ come from the germline V gene. The chain's CDR3 is CASSLVREGRYEQYF. CDR3 bases: TGCGCCAGCAGCTTGGTCAGGGAAGGTCGTTACGAGCAGTACTTC.

The gene calls are TRBV2 and TRBJ2-5, with TRBD2 matching over 7 bases. V was pared by 10 bases and J by 5 bases, with 7 bases of the junction left unmatched. Germline V lookup: CDR1 SNHLY, CDR2 FYNNEI. The CDR3 loop spans 12 amino acids. The CDR3 bases are TGTGCCAACCGGCGGGGGTCGGAGACCCAGTACTTC. It codes for CANRRGSETQYF.

This chain connects TRBV5-1 to TRBJ2-2; D perhaps matches TRBD2 (6 bases). The CDR3 totals 15 residues. Germline CDR1 reads SGHRS; CDR2 reads YFSETQ. Trimming cost V 4 bases and J 6 bases, with 16 bases left between them. As DNA, the CDR3 is TGCGCCAGCAGCGCCGTGACTAGTTTCTCCGGGGAGCTGTTTTTT. Translating gives CASSAVTSFSGELFF.

The CDR3 bases are TGCGCCAGCAGTGAGTCGCAGGGGAACACTGAAGCTTTCTTT. Translation gives CASSESQGNTEAFF. V usage is TRBV10-1 and J usage is TRBJ1-1; possible D gene TRBD1, 5 bases. The V and J ends lost 0 bases and 1 base respectively, with 6 bases between them. The CDR3 spans 14 residues. The germline V gene encodes CDR1 WNHNN and CDR2 SYGVQD (reference sequence).

This clone was observed once. The chain combines TRBV5-1 with TRBJ2-1; TRBD2 aligns across 9 bases. The CDR3 covers 16 residues. V gave up 4 bases and J gave up 0 bases; unmatched junction bases: 5. Germline CDR1 reads SGHRS; CDR2 reads YFSETQ. CDR3 sequence: CASSSGAGGSYNEQFF. The DNA of the CDR3 is TGCGCCAGCAGCAGTGGAGCGGGGGGCTCCTACAATGAGCAGTTCTTC.

The chain has TRBV19 and TRBJ1-5, with D possibly matching TRBD1 (5 bases). Germline V gene lookup returns CDR1 LNHDA and CDR2 SQIVND (reference sequence). Between the trimmed V and J ends, which lost 7 bases and 4 bases, there was a span of 11 bases. This CDR3 is 13 amino acids long. The chain's CDR3 is CASKGVRNQPQHF. The CDR3 region has the DNA TGTGCCAGTAAAGGGGTCCGGAATCAGCCCCAGCATTTT.

This clone has only a few counts. The chain couples TRBV15 to TRBJ2-7, with a possible D match to TRBD2 (12 bases). The length of the CDR3 is 18 residues. Trimming took off 8 bases at V and 3 bases at J, with 29 bases between the two ends. CDR1 is LNHNV and CDR2 is YYDKDF in the germline V gene (reference sequence). In DNA, the CDR3 is TGTGCCACCGCCCAGAGGGGGACAGGGGGACTAGCGGGCTACGAGCAGTACTTC. Its protein product is CATAQRGTGGLAGYEQYF.

This clone has only one observation. CDR3 nucleotides: TGTGCCAGCAGTTTATTTACGACGGTCTCTGGAAACACCATATATTTT. Its translation is CASSLFTTVSGNTIYF. The chain is built from TRBV28 and TRBJ1-3; D is unresolved. This CDR3 has 16 amino acids. V was shortened by 1 base and J by 0 bases, with 10 bases between the two germline ends. CDR1 is MDHEN and CDR2 is SYDVKM in the germline V gene.